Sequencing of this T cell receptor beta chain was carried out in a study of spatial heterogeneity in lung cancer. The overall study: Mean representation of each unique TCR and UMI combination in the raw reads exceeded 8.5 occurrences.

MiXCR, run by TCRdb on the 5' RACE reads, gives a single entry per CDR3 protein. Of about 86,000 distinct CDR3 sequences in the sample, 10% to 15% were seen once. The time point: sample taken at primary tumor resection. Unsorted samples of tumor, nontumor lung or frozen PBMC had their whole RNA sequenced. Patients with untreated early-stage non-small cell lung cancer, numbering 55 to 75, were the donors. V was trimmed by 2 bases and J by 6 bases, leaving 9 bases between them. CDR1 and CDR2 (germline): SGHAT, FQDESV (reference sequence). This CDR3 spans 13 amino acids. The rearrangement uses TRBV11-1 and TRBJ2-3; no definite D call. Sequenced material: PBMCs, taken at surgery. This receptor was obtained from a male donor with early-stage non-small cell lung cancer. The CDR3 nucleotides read TGTGCCAGCAGCTTATGGGGTGTTGATACGCAGTATTTT. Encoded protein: CASSLWGVDTQYF.